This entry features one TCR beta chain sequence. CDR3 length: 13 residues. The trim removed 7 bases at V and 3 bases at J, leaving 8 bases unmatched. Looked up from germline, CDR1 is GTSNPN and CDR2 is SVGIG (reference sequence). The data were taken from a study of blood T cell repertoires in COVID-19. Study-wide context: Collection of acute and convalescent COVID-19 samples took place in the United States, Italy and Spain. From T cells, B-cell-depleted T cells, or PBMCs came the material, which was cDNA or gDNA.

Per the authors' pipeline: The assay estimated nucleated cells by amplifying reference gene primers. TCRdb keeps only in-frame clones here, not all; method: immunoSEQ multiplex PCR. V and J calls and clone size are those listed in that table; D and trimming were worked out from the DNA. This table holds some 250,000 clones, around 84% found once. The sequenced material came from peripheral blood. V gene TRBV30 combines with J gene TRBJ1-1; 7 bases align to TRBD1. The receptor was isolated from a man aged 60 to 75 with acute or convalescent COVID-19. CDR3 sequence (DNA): TGTGCCTTGGGGAGGGGGCGGGACACTGAAGCTTTCTTT. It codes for CALGRGRDTEAFF. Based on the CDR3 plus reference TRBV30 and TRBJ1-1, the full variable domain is SQTIHQWPATLVQPVGSPLSLECTVEGTSNPNLYWYRQAAGRGLQLLFYSVGIGQISSEVPQNLSASRPQDRQFILSSKKLLLSDSGFYLCALGRGRDTEAFFGQGTRLTVV.